These 18 T cell receptor beta chains came from one sample sequenced in a study of response to subunit inactivated influenza vaccine. TCRdb itself ran the RT-PCR reads through MiXCR, one entry per CDR3 protein. The data show about 190,000 distinct CDR3 sequences, around an eighth seen once. The source was CD8+ T cells sorted from PBMCs, collected roughly 5 days after vaccination. The receptors derive from a man aged 50-60 years who received an inactivated influenza vaccine.

The rearrangement joins TRBV29-1 to TRBJ2-1; the D is unclear. This CDR3 is 12 amino acids long. The germline CDR1 and CDR2 sequences are SQVTM and ANQGSEA. Deletions cut 4 bases from V and 8 bases from J, with 12 bases between. The CDR3 DNA reads as TGCAGCGTTGTCTGGAGTTGGGATGAGCAGTTCTTC. It is translated as CSVVWSWDEQFF.

Only one count was recorded for this clonotype. This chain uses TRBV7-9 with TRBJ2-7; 8 bases map to TRBD1. Germline trimming cut 5 bases from V and 2 bases from J; bases unmatched to any gene: 14. Germline V gene sequence: CDR1 SEHNR, CDR2 FQNEAQ (reference sequence). This CDR3 is built from 17 residues. This CDR3 is CASSPFGGTGRPYEQYF. Written as DNA, the CDR3 is TGTGCCAGCAGCCCCTTCGGCGGGACAGGTCGGCCCTACGAGCAGTACTTC. The whole variable domain, filled in from reference TRBV7-9 and TRBJ2-7, reads DTGVSQNPRHKITKRGQNVTFRCDPISEHNRLYWYRQTLGQGPEFLTYFQNEAQLEKSRLLSDRFSAERPKGSFSTLEIQRTEQGDSAMYLCASSPFGGTGRPYEQYFGPGTRLTVT.

The chain links TRBV5-1 to TRBJ2-1, with D possibly TRBD1 on 6 matching bases. Germline CDR1 SGHRS, CDR2 YFSETQ. CDR3 size: 16 residues. Trimming shortened V by 4 bases and J by 8 bases, and 22 bases separated the two germline ends. The CDR3 loop reads CASSPPLGTGFDEQFF. CDR3 coding DNA: TGCGCCAGCAGCCCGCCTCTGGGCACAGGGTTTGATGAGCAGTTCTTC.

The rearrangement links TRBV6-5 to TRBJ2-3; no clear D. This CDR3 is built from 14 residues. Germline loops: CDR1 MNHEY, CDR2 SVGAGI. Trimming removed 2 bases at V and 3 bases at J, with 9 bases between. CDR3 sequence (DNA): TGTGCCAGCAGTTACGAGCTCGGGACAGATACGCAGTATTTT. This sequence encodes CASSYELGTDTQYF.

This clonotype was seen at least ten times. The V call is TRBV5-1, the J call TRBJ2-1; 12 positions agree with TRBD2. The CDR3 spans 15 residues. Germline V gene sequence: CDR1 SGHRS, CDR2 YFSETQ. V gave up 0 bases and J gave up 9 bases; unmatched junction bases: 4. The CDR3 nucleotides are TGCGCCAGCAGCTTGGGGACTAGCGGGATTTTTGAGCAGTTCTTC. This translates into CASSLGTSGIFEQFF.

This clonotype was counted a few times. DNA for the CDR3: TGCGCCAGCAGCCAAGATAAGAGCGTCTCCTACGAGCAGTACTTC. Encoded protein: CASSQDKSVSYEQYF. The rearrangement links TRBV4-1 to TRBJ2-7; no definite D call. Looked up from germline, CDR1 is MGHRA and CDR2 is YSYEKL. The CDR3 spans 15 residues. Between the trimmed V and J ends, which lost 0 bases and 0 bases, there was a span of 9 bases.

V is TRBV7-9 and J is TRBJ2-7; D gene ambiguous. The V gene lost 1 base and the J gene lost 0 bases, with 10 bases spanning the gap. This CDR3 comprises 15 residues. Germline V lookup: CDR1 SEHNR, CDR2 FQNEAQ (reference sequence). CDR3 coding DNA: TGTGCCAGCAGCTTAGGATGGCAGAGCTCCTACGAGCAGTACTTC. Translating it yields CASSLGWQSSYEQYF.

This clonotype turned up a few times. The rearrangement uses TRBV4-1 and TRBJ2-7, with 10 nucleotides matching TRBD1. The V and J ends lost 1 base and 1 base, in that order; junction bases with no gene match: 1. Per the germline V gene, CDR1 is MGHRA and CDR2 is YSYEKL. The CDR3 loop spans 15 amino acids. This chain's CDR3 is CASSQGQGASYEQYF. CDR3 nucleotides: TGCGCCAGCAGCCAAGGACAGGGGGCGTCCTACGAGCAGTACTTC.

This clonotype appeared a few times. The V call is TRBV6-2 or TRBV6-3, the J call TRBJ2-7, with 8 positions matching TRBD2. Germline CDR1 and CDR2: MNHEY and SVGEGT. The J segment lost 4 bases and the V segment lost 4 bases, leaving 3 bases of the junction unmatched. This CDR3 contains 13 residues. The chain's CDR3 is CASSLAGRYEQYF. Written as DNA, the CDR3 is TGTGCCAGCAGTTTAGCGGGACGGTACGAGCAGTACTTC.

This sequence joins TRBV2 and TRBJ2-5; 7 bases match TRBD1. V lost 3 bases, J lost 3 bases, and 4 bases stayed unmatched. The germline CDR1 and CDR2 sequences are SNHLY and FYNNEI. The length of the CDR3 is 14 residues. The CDR3 is CASSEDRIKETQYF. In DNA, the CDR3 is TGTGCCAGCAGTGAGGACAGGATTAAAGAGACCCAGTACTTC.

This clonotype was observed at least ten times. The V gene is TRBV10-3, the J gene TRBJ1-2, with D tentatively TRBD1 (6 bases). The CDR3 length is 14 residues. Trimming pared 0 bases from V and 6 bases from J, leaving 11 bases between. CDR1 ENHRY and CDR2 SYGVKD come from the germline V gene. The CDR3 loop reads CAISESWGPHGYTF. The CDR3 DNA follows: TGTGCCATCAGTGAGTCGTGGGGGCCCCATGGCTACACCTTC.

This clonotype was seen many times. The gene calls are TRBV6-5 and TRBJ2-2; TRBD2 agrees at 10 bases. The CDR3 covers 16 residues. Per germline, CDR1 MNHEY and CDR2 SVGAGI. V trimming: 7 bases; J trimming: 7 bases; junction bases outside the gene matches: 12. CDR3 sequence reads: CASNPQLAGAGGELFF. The CDR3 bases are TGTGCCAGCAACCCCCAGCTAGCGGGAGCAGGCGGGGAGCTGTTTTTT.

The rearrangement uses TRBV5-1 and TRBJ1-1; D is undetermined. The CDR3 has 13 residues. Germline-derived CDR1 and CDR2 are SGHRS and YFSETQ. Trimming left V 0 bases short and J 7 bases short, with 10 bases between. CDR3 region: CASSLDLQGEAFF. The CDR3 DNA follows: TGCGCCAGCAGCTTGGACCTTCAAGGTGAAGCTTTCTTT.

This chain uses TRBV20-1 with TRBJ2-1, with 10 bases that match TRBD1. The CDR3 has 15 amino acids. J gave up 2 bases and V 2 bases, and 3 bases lay outside the gene matches. Germline V gene data show CDR1 as DFQATT and CDR2 as SNEGSKA (reference sequence). The CDR3 bases are TGCAGTGCTAGACAAGGACAGGGGGCCTACAATGAGCAGTTCTTC. Its translation: CSARQGQGAYNEQFF.

This chain uses TRBV29-1 with TRBJ2-7, with TRBD2 identical over 9 bases. Germline assignment: CDR1 SQVTM and CDR2 ANQGSEA. This CDR3 is 15 amino acids long. V lost 0 bases and J lost 2; bases outside the gene matches: 5. The CDR3 spells CSVEDGSSGTYEQYF. The CDR3 region has the DNA TGCAGCGTTGAAGATGGGTCTAGCGGGACCTACGAGCAGTACTTC.

CDR3 nucleotides: TGTGCCAGCAGCTTAGGAACGGCGGCCGGTGAGCAGTTCTTC. Translation: CASSLGTAAGEQFF. The chain uses TRBV11-2 and TRBJ2-1; D is ambiguous. This CDR3 spans 14 amino acids. The germline V gene encodes CDR1 SGHAT and CDR2 FQNNGV. V lost 1 base and J 9 bases, leaving 13 bases between the germline ends.

This clonotype was recorded at least ten times. This chain connects TRBV5-1 to TRBJ2-7; D is unclear. This CDR3 has 13 residues. Germline-derived CDR1 and CDR2 are SGHRS and YFSETQ. Trimming cost V 0 bases and J 2 bases, with 6 bases left between them. Written as DNA, the CDR3 is TGCGCCAGCAGCTTGGCCCCTACCTACGAGCAGTACTTC. Protein: CASSLAPTYEQYF.

The table lists this clonotype with a few counts. The gene calls are TRBV12-3 or TRBV12-4 and TRBJ2-1; 9 nucleotides agree with TRBD2. CDR3 length: 15 residues. V was clipped by 6 bases and J by 8 bases; unmatched bases: 11. As DNA, the CDR3 is TGTGCCAGCAGCCCGGTTAGCGGGGGTTGGGATGAGCAGTTCTTC. This encodes CASSPVSGGWDEQFF.